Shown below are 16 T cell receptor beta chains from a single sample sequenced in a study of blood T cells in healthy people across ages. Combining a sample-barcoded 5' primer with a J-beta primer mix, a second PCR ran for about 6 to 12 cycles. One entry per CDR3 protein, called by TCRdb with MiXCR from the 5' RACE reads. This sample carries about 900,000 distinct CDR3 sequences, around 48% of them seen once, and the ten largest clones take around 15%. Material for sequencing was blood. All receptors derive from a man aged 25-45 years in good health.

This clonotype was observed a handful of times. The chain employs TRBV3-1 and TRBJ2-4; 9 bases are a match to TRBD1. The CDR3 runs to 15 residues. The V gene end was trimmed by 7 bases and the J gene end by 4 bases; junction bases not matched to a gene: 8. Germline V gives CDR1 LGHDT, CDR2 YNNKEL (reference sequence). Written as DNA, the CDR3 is TGTGCCAGCACCTCTACCGGGACAGGGAAAAACATTCAGTACTTC. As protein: CASTSTGTGKNIQYF.

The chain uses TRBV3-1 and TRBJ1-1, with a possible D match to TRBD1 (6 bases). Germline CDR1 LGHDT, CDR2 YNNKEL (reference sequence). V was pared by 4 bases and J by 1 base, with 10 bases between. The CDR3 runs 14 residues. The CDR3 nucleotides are TGTGCCAGCAGCCCGTTACAGGGGAACACTGAAGCTTTCTTT. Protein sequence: CASSPLQGNTEAFF.

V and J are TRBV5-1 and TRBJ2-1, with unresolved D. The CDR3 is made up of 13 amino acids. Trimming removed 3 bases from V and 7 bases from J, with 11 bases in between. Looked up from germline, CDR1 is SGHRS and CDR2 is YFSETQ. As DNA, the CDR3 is TGCGCCAGCAGCTCGGCCACCGCGAATGAGCAGTTCTTC. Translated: CASSSATANEQFF.

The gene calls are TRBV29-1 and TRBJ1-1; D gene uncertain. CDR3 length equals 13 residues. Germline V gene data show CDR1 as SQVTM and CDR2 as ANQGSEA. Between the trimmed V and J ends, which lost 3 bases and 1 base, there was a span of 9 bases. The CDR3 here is CSVEVARNTEAFF. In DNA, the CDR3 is TGCAGCGTTGAGGTAGCAAGGAACACTGAAGCTTTCTTT.

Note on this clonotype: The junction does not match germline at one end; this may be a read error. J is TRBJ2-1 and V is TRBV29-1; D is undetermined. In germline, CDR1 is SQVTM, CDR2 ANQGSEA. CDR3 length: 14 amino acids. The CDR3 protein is CGVERRRLDNEQFF. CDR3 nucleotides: TGCGGCGTTGAACGCCGGCGTCTCGACAATGAGCAGTTCTTC.

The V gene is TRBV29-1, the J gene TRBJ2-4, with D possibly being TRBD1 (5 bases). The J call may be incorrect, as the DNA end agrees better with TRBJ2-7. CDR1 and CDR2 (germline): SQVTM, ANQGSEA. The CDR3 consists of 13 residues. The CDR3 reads CSVEKDSKYEQYF. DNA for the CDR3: TGCAGCGTTGAGAAAGACAGTAAATACGAGCAGTACTTC.

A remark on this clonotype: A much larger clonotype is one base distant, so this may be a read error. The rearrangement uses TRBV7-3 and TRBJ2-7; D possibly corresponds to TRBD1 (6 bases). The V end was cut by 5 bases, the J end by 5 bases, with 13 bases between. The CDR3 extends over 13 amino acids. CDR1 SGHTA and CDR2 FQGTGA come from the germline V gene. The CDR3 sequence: CASSVGHLDEQYF. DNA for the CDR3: TGTGCCAGCAGCGTGGGACATTTGGACGAGCAGTACTTC.

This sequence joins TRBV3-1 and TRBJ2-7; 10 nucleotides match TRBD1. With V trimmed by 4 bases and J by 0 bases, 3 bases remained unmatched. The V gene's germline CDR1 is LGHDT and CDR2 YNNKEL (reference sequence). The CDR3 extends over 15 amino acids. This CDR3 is CASSRGTGDSYEQYF. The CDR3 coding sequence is TGTGCCAGCAGCCGAGGGACAGGGGACTCCTACGAGCAGTACTTC.

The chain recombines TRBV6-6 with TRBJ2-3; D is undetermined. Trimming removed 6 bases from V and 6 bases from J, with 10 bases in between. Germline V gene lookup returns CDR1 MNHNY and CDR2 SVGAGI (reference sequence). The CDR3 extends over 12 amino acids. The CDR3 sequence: CASRAGSDTQYF. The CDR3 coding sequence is TGTGCCAGCAGGGCCGGCAGCGATACGCAGTATTTT.

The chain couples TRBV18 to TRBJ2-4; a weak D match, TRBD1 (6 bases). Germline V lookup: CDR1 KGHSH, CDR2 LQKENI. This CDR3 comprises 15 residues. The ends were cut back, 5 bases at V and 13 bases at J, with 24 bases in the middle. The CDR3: CASSTNRASYEQQYF. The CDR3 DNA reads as TGTGCCAGCTCAACCAACAGGGCATCCTACGAGCAGCAGTACTTC.

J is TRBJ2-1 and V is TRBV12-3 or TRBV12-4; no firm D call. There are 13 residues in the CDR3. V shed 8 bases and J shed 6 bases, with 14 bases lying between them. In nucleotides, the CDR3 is TGTGCCAGCCTCGCGATCCCATCCAATGAGCAGTTCTTC. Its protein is CASLAIPSNEQFF.

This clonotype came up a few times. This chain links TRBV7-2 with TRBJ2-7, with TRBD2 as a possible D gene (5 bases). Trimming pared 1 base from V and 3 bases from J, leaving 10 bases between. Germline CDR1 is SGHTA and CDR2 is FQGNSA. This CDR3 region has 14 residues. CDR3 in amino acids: CASSLDTGFYEQYF. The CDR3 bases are TGTGCCAGCAGCTTAGACACGGGATTCTACGAGCAGTACTTC.

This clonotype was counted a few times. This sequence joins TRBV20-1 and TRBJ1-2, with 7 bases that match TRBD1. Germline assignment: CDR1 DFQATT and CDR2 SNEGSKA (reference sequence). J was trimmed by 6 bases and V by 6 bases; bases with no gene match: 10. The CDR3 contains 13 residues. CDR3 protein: CSAAGGHDDGYTF. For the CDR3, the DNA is TGCAGTGCGGCAGGGGGTCATGATGATGGCTACACCTTC.

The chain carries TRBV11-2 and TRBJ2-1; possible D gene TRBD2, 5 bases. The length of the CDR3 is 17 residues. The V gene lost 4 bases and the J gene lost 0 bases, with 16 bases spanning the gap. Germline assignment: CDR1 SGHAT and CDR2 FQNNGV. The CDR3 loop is CASSSQGLIDSYNEQFF. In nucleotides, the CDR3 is TGTGCCAGCAGCTCCCAAGGACTGATCGACTCCTACAATGAGCAGTTCTTC.

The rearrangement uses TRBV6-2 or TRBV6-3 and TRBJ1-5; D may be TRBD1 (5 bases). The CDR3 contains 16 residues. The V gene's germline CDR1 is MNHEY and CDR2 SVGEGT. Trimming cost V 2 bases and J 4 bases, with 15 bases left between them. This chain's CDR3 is CASSYRLLPGNQPQHF. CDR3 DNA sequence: TGTGCCAGCAGTTACAGACTCCTCCCAGGGAATCAGCCCCAGCATTTT.

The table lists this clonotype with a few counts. CDR3 nucleotides: TGTGCCAGCAGTTTAAGGGGGCTTGGGGCCAACGTCCTGACTTTC. Protein sequence: CASSLRGLGANVLTF. V usage is TRBV12-3 or TRBV12-4 and J usage is TRBJ2-6; TRBD1 aligns across 7 bases. This CDR3 region has 15 residues. J was trimmed by 3 bases and V by 2 bases; bases with no gene match: 1.